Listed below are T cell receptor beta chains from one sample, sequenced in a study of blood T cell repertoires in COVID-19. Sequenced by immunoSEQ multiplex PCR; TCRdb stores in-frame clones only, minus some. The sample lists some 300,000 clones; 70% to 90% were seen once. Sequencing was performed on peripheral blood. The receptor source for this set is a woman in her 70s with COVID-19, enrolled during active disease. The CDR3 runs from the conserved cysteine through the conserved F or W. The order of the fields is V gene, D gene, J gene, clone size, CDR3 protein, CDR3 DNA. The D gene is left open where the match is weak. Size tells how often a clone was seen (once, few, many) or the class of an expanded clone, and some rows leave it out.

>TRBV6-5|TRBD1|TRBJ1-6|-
CASSYRQGHNSPLHF
TGTGCCAGCAGTTACCGACAGGGGCATAATTCACCCCTCCACTTT
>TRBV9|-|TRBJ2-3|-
CASSLRGYSTDTQYF
TGTGCCAGCAGCTTACGCGGGTATAGCACAGATACGCAGTATTTT
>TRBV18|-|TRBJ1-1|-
CASSPPSRGWTEAFF
TGTGCCAGCTCACCACCAAGCAGGGGATGGACTGAAGCTTTCTTT
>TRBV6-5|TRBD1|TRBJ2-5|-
CASSRWTGQETQYF
TGTGCCAGCAGCCGATGGACAGGACAAGAGACCCAGTACTTC
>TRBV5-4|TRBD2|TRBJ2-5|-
CASSLTSGVQETQYF
TGTGCCAGCAGCTTAACTAGCGGGGTACAAGAGACCCAGTACTTC
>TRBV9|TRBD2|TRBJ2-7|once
CASSPRSGGAYEQYF
TGTGCCAGCAGCCCAAGGAGCGGGGGGGCCTACGAGCAGTACTTC
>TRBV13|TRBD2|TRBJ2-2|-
CASSYRTSGVMGSGELFF
TGTGCCAGCAGCTACCGGACTAGCGGCGTCATGGGGTCCGGGGAGCTGTTTTTT
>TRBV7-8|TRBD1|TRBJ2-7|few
CASSLLGTGQYEQYF
TGTGCCAGCAGCTTGCTCGGGACAGGGCAATACGAGCAGTACTTC
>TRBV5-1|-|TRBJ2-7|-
CASSFNSEGQYF
TGCGCCAGTAGCTTTAACAGCGAGGGGCAGTACTTC
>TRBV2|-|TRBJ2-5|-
CASSAGSRETQYF
TGTGCCAGCAGTGCGGGGTCCCGCGAGACCCAGTACTTC
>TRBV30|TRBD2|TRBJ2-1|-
CAWSLGLAGGSEQFF
TGTGCCTGGAGTCTCGGACTAGCGGGGGGGTCTGAGCAGTTCTTC
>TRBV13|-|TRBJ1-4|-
CASSSRDTSTNEKLFF
TGTGCCAGCAGCTCCCGGGACACCTCAACTAATGAAAAACTGTTTTTT
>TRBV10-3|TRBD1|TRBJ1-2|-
CAINPLGQGALDGYTF
TGTGCCATCAACCCATTAGGACAGGGGGCTCTAGACGGCTACACCTTC
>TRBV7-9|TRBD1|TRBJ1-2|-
CASSNRTGLGSGYTF
TGTGCCAGCAGCAACCGGACAGGGTTGGGGAGTGGCTACACCTTC
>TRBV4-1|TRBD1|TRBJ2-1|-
CASSHGDRGYEQFF
TGCGCCAGCAGCCACGGGGACAGGGGCTATGAGCAGTTCTTC
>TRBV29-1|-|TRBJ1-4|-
CTFFAVEEKLFF
TGCACCTTTTTTGCTGTTGAGGAAAAACTGTTTTTT
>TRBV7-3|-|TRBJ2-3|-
CASSKGVGPTDTQYF
TGTGCCAGCTCTAAAGGGGTGGGCCCCACAGATACGCAGTATTTT
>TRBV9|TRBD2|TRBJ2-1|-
CASSVKRAGVASGDRHNEQFF
TGTGCCAGCAGCGTAAAGCGGGCAGGGGTGGCTAGCGGGGACCGGCACAATGAGCAGTTCTTC
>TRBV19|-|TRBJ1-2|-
CASSITTSLPYGYTF
TGTGCCAGTAGTATAACGACATCCCTCCCCTATGGCTACACCTTC
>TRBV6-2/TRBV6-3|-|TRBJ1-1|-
CASSFQGGSSEAFF
TGTGCCAGCAGTTTTCAGGGAGGATCGTCCGAAGCTTTCTTT